These 5 T cell receptor beta chains share one sample of origin, sequenced in a study of tumor and adjacent non-tumor tissue in lung cancer. No cell sorting was done before RNA was extracted from the tissue. TCRbeta libraries were built with three rounds of nested PCR, modified from ARM-PCR. Using its own MiXCR run on the multiplex PCR reads, TCRdb lists one record per CDR3 protein. The repertoire holds about 200,000 distinct CDR3 sequences, with 60% to 85% as singletons. Sample: lung tumor tissue. These receptors all stem from a man aged 55 to 69 with non-small cell lung cancer.

This clonotype was seen a single time. The V call is TRBV6-1, the J call TRBJ1-5; D gene uncertain. The length of the CDR3 is 15 residues. V lost 4 bases, J lost 3 bases, and 13 bases lay in between. In germline, CDR1 is MNHNS, CDR2 SASEGT. CDR3 protein: CASSAQPGDNQPQHF. The CDR3 DNA sequence: TGTGCCAGCAGTGCACAACCCGGTGACAATCAGCCCCAGCATTTT.

This clonotype was picked up one time. At one end the junction does not follow the germline gene, possibly because of a read error. The chain employs TRBV29-1 and TRBJ2-1, with D uncertain. CDR1 and CDR2 (germline): SQVTM, ANQGSEA. The CDR3 contains 15 residues. CDR3 protein: CSVESPGQVYNEQFF. In DNA form, the CDR3 reads TGCAGCGTTGAATCTCCGGGTCAGGTATACAATGAACAGTTCTTC.

Notes on this clonotype: A much larger clone lies one base from this, so it may be a read error. The rearrangement uses TRBV20-1 and TRBJ2-1; perhaps TRBD1 as D (6 bases). Per germline, CDR1 DFQATT and CDR2 SNEGSKA (reference sequence). The CDR3 covers 14 residues. V shed 0 bases and J shed 7 bases, with 13 bases lying between them. CDR3 nucleotides: TGCAGTGCTAGAGATACAGGGAGCGTAAATGAGCAGTTCTTC. Translation gives CSARDTGSVNEQFF.

This chain uses TRBV11-2 with TRBJ1-4, with 9 positions matching TRBD1. The germline V gene has CDR1 SGHAT and CDR2 FQNNGV. The CDR3 totals 16 residues. V shed 5 bases and J 7 bases; nucleotides not matched to a gene: 11. CDR3 sequence (DNA): TGTGCCAGCAGCCTACTCCCCGGGACAGGGTTTGAAAAACTGTTTTTT. Amino acids: CASSLLPGTGFEKLFF.

Note on this clonotype: One junction end disagrees with the germline gene, perhaps due to a read error. The genes are TRBV5-4 and TRBJ2-5; D is perhaps TRBD1 (5 bases). Per the germline V gene, CDR1 is SGHNT and CDR2 is YYREEE (reference sequence). The CDR3 has 14 amino acids. The CDR3 sequence is CPSRVDLYQETQHF. CDR3 bases: TGTCCCAGCAGGGTTGACTTGTACCAAGAGACCCAGCACTTC.